This paragraph covers one TCR beta chain sequence. Its antigen is not known. This CDR3 region has 15 residues. The V gene's germline CDR1 is SEHNR and CDR2 FQNEAQ (reference sequence). V trimming: 7 bases; J trimming: 3 bases; junction bases outside the gene matches: 9. Assay: immunoSEQ multiplex PCR; the TCRdb copy retains only in-frame clones and omits some. This table holds tens of thousands of clones, approximately 70% found once. This entry belongs to a study of vaccination effects on CD4 cells after COVID-19. Overall study results and limits: Early post-infection timepoints were missing from the study, which also had few convalescent patients.

Before sequencing, viral peptide pools were used by the ViraFEST assay to expand antigen-specific CD4+ T cells. Following 10 days of culture, CD4+ T cells were isolated. Vaccine recipients, nucleocapsid antibody negative, had no prior SARS-CoV-2 infection. Researchers reported culturing 2 million to 2.5 million PBMC in each well, adding 8 to 10 IU/ml IL-2 and roughly 10 ug/ml peptides. This receptor was obtained from a human donor who received a COVID-19 vaccine. Sequences were derived from CD4+ T cells from PBMCs cultured with HCoV-OC43 spike peptides, sampled before COVID-19 vaccination. Subset in this sample: HCoV-OC43 spike overlapping peptide pool stimulation. The chain links TRBV7-9 to TRBJ2-1; 7 nucleotides align to TRBD2. This chain's CDR3 is CASTAPGGNYNEQFF. In DNA, the CDR3 is TGTGCCAGCACCGCGCCGGGGGGAAACTACAATGAGCAGTTCTTC.